The TCR beta chain under discussion was sequenced for a study of T cell responses to AZD1222 COVID-19 vaccine. Study summary: Pooling of second doses given at about 4 or about 12 weeks was done. Study-level findings and limits: A mostly white British donor set with more females was recruited, and clonal diversity was possibly underestimated. Unmutated variant regions are reportedly the target of nearly half of TCRs that are spike-specific. Rises in breadth and depth of Spike-specific TCRs came after two AZD1222 doses.

Data came from immunoSEQ multiplex PCR; TCRdb stores just in-frame clones and leaves some out. The table records some 69,000 clones, 85% of them present only once. About this clone: Antigen specificity is unknown.

The CDR3 consists of 17 residues. V lost 0 bases to trimming and J lost 0 bases; unmatched junction nucleotides: 3. The germline V gene has CDR1 MGHRA and CDR2 YSYEKL. V is TRBV4-1 and J is TRBJ1-3; TRBD1 matches at 9 bases. The material sequenced was peripheral blood, taken on day 0 of AZD1222 vaccination. This clonotype was obtained from an adult in good health. The CDR3 is CASSQEGTGLSGNTIYF. The DNA of the CDR3 is TGCGCCAGCAGCCAAGAAGGGACAGGGCTCTCTGGAAACACCATATATTTT.